The 17 T cell receptor beta chains below were found in one sample sequenced in a study of post-analysis software for immune sequencing data. Built from TCR beta cDNA, the libraries had unique molecular identifiers in them. TCRdb processed the PCR reads anew with MiXCR; each CDR3 protein has one entry. The sample holds hundreds of thousands of distinct CDR3 sequences, less than 45% seen once. Overall study results and limits: Relative to controls, patients had about five TRBV segments at higher frequency, with TRBV5-6, TRBV5-1 and TRBV20-1 among these.

These receptors have no identified antigens. Sequenced: blood. These receptors all stem from a girl aged 10-17 years with multiple sclerosis.

The rearrangement joins TRBV12-3 or TRBV12-4 to TRBJ2-1; 10 bases align to TRBD2. Trimming removed 6 bases from V and 4 bases from J; junction bases left unmatched: 21. The CDR3 length is 20 residues. In DNA form, the CDR3 reads TGTGCCAGCAGACTCGCCCCCCTCACTAGCGGGACTGTCACTTACAATGAGCAGTTCTTC. Translation: CASRLAPLTSGTVTYNEQFF.

The chain has TRBV12-3 or TRBV12-4 and TRBJ2-1; 9 bases match TRBD2. The CDR3 contains 14 residues. Trimming at V came to 5 bases and at J to 8 bases, leaving 7 bases not matched to a gene. CDR3 DNA: TGTGCCAGCAGTACTGGCGGGAGGGGCCATGAGCAGTTCTTC. This codes for CASSTGGRGHEQFF.

This clonotype was seen a few times. The chain links TRBV6-5 to TRBJ2-5; TRBD1 aligns across 9 bases. Germline values: CDR1 MNHEY, CDR2 SVGAGI. Trimming cost V 6 bases and J 6 bases; bases outside gene matches: 8. The CDR3 covers 14 residues. This chain's CDR3 is CASRRQGDSKTQYF. CDR3 coding DNA: TGTGCCAGCAGACGACAGGGGGACTCGAAGACCCAGTACTTC.

This clonotype has more than one count but fewer than ten. As DNA, the CDR3 is TGCAGTGCTAGAGATCGAGGACAGGGGGGATATGGCTACACCTTC. Its translation is CSARDRGQGGYGYTF. This chain uses TRBV20-1 with TRBJ1-2, with 10 bases matching TRBD1. J was trimmed by 5 bases and V by 0 bases; bases with no gene match: 6. Germline V CDR1 and CDR2: DFQATT, SNEGSKA (reference sequence). This CDR3 contains 15 residues.

This chain uses TRBV20-1 with TRBJ2-5; D unclear. V dropped 6 bases and J dropped 5 bases, with 10 bases sitting between them. The CDR3 totals 11 residues. Germline-derived CDR1 and CDR2 are DFQATT and SNEGSKA (reference sequence). The DNA of the CDR3 is TGCAGTGCGGCCGGCGAGGAGACCCAGTACTTC. Protein product: CSAAGEETQYF.

As DNA, the CDR3 is TGTGCCAGCAGCCCCCCGGGACAGGGGCATAATTCACCCCTCCACTTT. Translated, it gives CASSPPGQGHNSPLHF. The V gene is TRBV7-2, the J gene TRBJ1-6; 10 bases map to TRBD1. Germline assignment: CDR1 SGHTA and CDR2 FQGNSA. This CDR3 comprises 16 residues. With 5 bases clipped from V and 5 bases from J, the junction kept 6 bases outside the gene matches.

This clonotype was seen only a few times. The CDR3: CATRGERIDEQFF. The CDR3 coding sequence is TGTGCCACCCGGGGGGAGAGGATCGATGAGCAGTTCTTC. The V call is TRBV24-1, the J call TRBJ2-1; 7 bases are shared with TRBD2. Germline V CDR1 and CDR2: KGHDR, SFDVKD. The CDR3 has 13 amino acids. Trimming removed 9 bases from V and 8 bases from J; junction bases left unmatched: 9.

Points on this clonotype: A much larger clone lies a single base off, so this may be a read error. The genes are TRBV5-6 and TRBJ2-1; perhaps D is TRBD1 or TRBD2 (5 bases each). This CDR3 region has 16 residues. Germline CDR1 and CDR2: SGHDT and YYEEEE. CDR3 sequence (DNA): TGTGCCAGCAGCTTGGCGGTTGGGGGTACTTACAGTGAGCAGTTCTTC. Translated: CASSLAVGGTYSEQFF.

V and J are TRBV5-1 and TRBJ2-7; 11 positions match TRBD1. The junction had 8 bases not matched to a gene; V was cut back by 4 bases and J by 5 bases. Germline V gene sequence: CDR1 SGHRS, CDR2 YFSETQ. The length of the CDR3 is 15 residues. In DNA, the CDR3 is TGCGCCAGCAGCGCCCGGACAGGGGGCAATAACGAGCAGTACTTC. It specifies CASSARTGGNNEQYF.

V and J are TRBV20-1 and TRBJ2-7, with 7 bases identical to TRBD1. CDR1 and CDR2 (germline): DFQATT, SNEGSKA (reference sequence). The ends lost 7 bases at V and 5 bases at J; junction bases unmatched: 14. This CDR3 spans 14 amino acids. The CDR3 here is CSVPRQGGSDEQYF. CDR3 nucleotides: TGCAGTGTTCCTCGACAGGGTGGGTCCGACGAGCAGTACTTC.

The V gene is TRBV7-9, the J gene TRBJ2-1; 7 bases line up with TRBD2. Germline loops: CDR1 SEHNR, CDR2 FQNEAQ (reference sequence). CDR3 length equals 15 residues. V gave up 1 base and J gave up 6 bases; unmatched junction bases: 6. CDR3 in DNA: TGTGCCAGCAGCTTAGTCGGCGGGAGTTCCAATGAGCAGTTCTTC. Translation gives CASSLVGGSSNEQFF. Full variable domain (outside the CDR3, taken from reference TRBV7-9 and TRBJ2-1): DTGVSQNPRHKITKRGQNVTFRCDPISEHNRLYWYRQTLGQGPEFLTYFQNEAQLEKSRLLSDRFSAERPKGSFSTLEIQRTEQGDSAMYLCASSLVGGSSNEQFFGPGTRLTVL.

This rearrangement joins TRBV28 to TRBJ2-7, with unresolved D. CDR1 is MDHEN, CDR2 SYDVKM, per germline. CDR3 length: 14 residues. Deletions cut 1 base from V and 1 base from J, with 8 bases between. Written as DNA, the CDR3 is TGTGCCAGCAGTTTATTCCCGGATTCCTACGAGCAGTACTTC. As protein: CASSLFPDSYEQYF.

This clonotype has only a few counts. The chain employs TRBV6-2 or TRBV6-3 and TRBJ2-5; the match to TRBD1 covers 7 bases. V trimming: 6 bases; J trimming: 1 base; junction bases outside the gene matches: 2. Per the germline V gene, CDR1 is MNHEY and CDR2 is SVGEGT. CDR3 length equals 13 residues. The CDR3 here is CASRGQVQETQYF. CDR3 bases: TGTGCCAGCAGAGGACAGGTCCAAGAGACCCAGTACTTC.

A few counts support this clonotype. The chain employs TRBV29-1 and TRBJ2-7, with a weak D call TRBD2 (5 bases). CDR3 size: 14 residues. V lost 1 base and J 6 bases, leaving 16 bases between the germline ends. CDR1 SQVTM and CDR2 ANQGSEA come from the germline V gene. CDR3: CSVEATGERREQYF. The CDR3 DNA reads as TGCAGCGTTGAAGCGACCGGGGAGAGGCGCGAGCAGTACTTC.

The rearrangement links TRBV7-2 to TRBJ2-3, with D possibly being TRBD1 (7 bases). Trimming took off 8 bases at V and 4 bases at J, with 19 bases between the two ends. Germline CDR1 reads SGHTA; CDR2 reads FQGNSA. The CDR3 length is 15 residues. This chain's CDR3 is CASSPPLRGADTQYF. The CDR3 DNA sequence: TGTGCCAGCTCTCCTCCACTCAGGGGGGCAGATACGCAGTATTTT.

This clonotype was detected only once. The chain's CDR3 is CASSRQTGGQPQHF. The CDR3 DNA follows: TGTGCCAGCAGCCGACAAACAGGGGGTCAGCCCCAGCATTTT. The J gene is TRBJ1-5, the V gene TRBV12-3 or TRBV12-4, with TRBD1 identical over 8 bases. The CDR3 is made up of 14 amino acids. With V trimmed by 6 bases and J by 6 bases, 7 bases remained unmatched.

This clonotype was found a few times. The chain recombines TRBV6-5 with TRBJ1-2; TRBD1 matches at 7 bases. Unmatched junction bases numbered 2, after V lost 2 bases and J lost 2 bases. This CDR3 region has 14 residues. CDR1 is MNHEY and CDR2 is SVGAGI in the germline V gene. CDR3 sequence reads: CASSYGQVNYGYTF. The CDR3 bases are TGTGCCAGCAGTTACGGACAGGTCAACTATGGCTACACCTTC.